The source of this T cell receptor beta chain is a study of T cell responses to AZD1222 COVID-19 vaccine (dated by TCRdb to the early 2020s). For the study in its entirety: A total of 230 to 250 trial participants underwent TCR sequencing, of whom about 200 received two doses of AZD1222 and some 26 received two doses of the MenACWY control vaccine. Enrollment into the trials was organized by age into subgroups of 18-55, 56-69 and 70-plus years, and those subgroups contained roughly 140, 27 and 60 TCR-sequenced participants, respectively. What the work shows at the level of the full study, not this receptor alone: Nearly half of unique spike-specific TCRs reportedly recognized epitopes outside regions mutated in the B.1.351 and B.1.1.7 variants. The 56-69-year group was small, and its depth increase did not reach significance, likely because of low power. Because no day 14 peak-response samples were available, repertoires were characterized only after the peak T cell response. The vaccine-associated CD4 TCRs covered the entire spike protein, and the dominant responses fell in regions 160-218 and 743-854. Only six AZD1222 recipients were SARS-CoV-2 seropositive at baseline, limiting conclusions about previously exposed vaccinees. Participants were mostly white British and included more females than males, and it was suggested by the authors that clonal diversity may have been underestimated. A significant rise in spike-specific TCR breadth and depth was observed after two AZD1222 doses relative to day 0 and relative to MenACWY recipients.

The CDR3 regions of human TCRbeta chains were subjected to immunosequencing. Per the original workflow: TCRs in the repertoires were compared against a reference library of SARS-CoV-2-specific TCRs that had been generated with the MIRA antigen-specificity platform. Breadth was defined as the fraction of unique TCRs that were SARS-CoV-2-associated. Depth was defined as the fraction of total T cells that were SARS-CoV-2-associated. Using the MIRA data, each spike-specific TCR was mapped to the spike region that the TCR reacts to and placed in a CD4 or CD8 class. Log10-transformed breadth and depth values were compared by one-way ANOVA with Sidak's multiple comparisons tests. Entries here come from immuneACCESS through TCRdb and include only in-frame sequences with V and J called. Some clones fail to appear in such tables; in the studies checked, an unresolved V gene covers under half of the shortfall, and the cause of the remainder is unknown. The DNA was the basis for D and trimming; V, J and clone size are from that table. The sample table contains some 120,000 clones; only one count was recorded for 92% of them. Roughly 1.6% of the sample belongs to the ten largest clones.

Trimming at the junction amounts to 4 bases on V and 3 bases on J, and the germline ends lie 9 bases apart. Via the germline V gene (reference sequence), CDR1 is LNHDA and CDR2 SQIVND. From cysteine to phenylalanine, the CDR3 is 13 amino acids long. CDR3 DNA is the only sequence kept; it has 39 bases, read in frame from the first base. In its sample, this clone was seen once. What this receptor recognizes is not known. Within one base of it there is no much larger clone, and no base qualities were kept. This sample's time point label indicates: about 28 days (+/-7) after the second vaccine dose. AZD1222 recipients with second doses at about 4 weeks or about 12 weeks were pooled, because spike-specific TCR depth and breadth did not differ between schedules. The vaccinee samples were drawn from two UK trials, COV001 and COV002, one of which was a single-blind randomized controlled phase 2/3 trial testing AZD1222 (ChAdOx1 nCoV-19) in healthy adults. For TCRbeta chain sequencing, PBMC samples from trial participants were taken at day 0 and at day 28 after the second dose.

Sequenced material: peripheral blood, taken 28 days after the second AZD1222 dose. The rearrangement joined TRBV19 to TRBJ1-1; TRBD1 is perhaps the D gene, given 5 matching bases. The receptor comes from an adult who received the AZD1222 COVID-19 vaccine. This receptor carries the CDR3 CASSNRIYTEAFF. At the DNA level, the sequence is TGTGCCAGTAGTAACAGGATTTACACTGAAGCTTTCTTT.